Listed below are T cell receptor beta chains from one sample, sequenced in a study of blood T cell repertoires in COVID-19. Clones were sequenced by immunoSEQ multiplex PCR, and TCRdb holds only the in-frame ones, with some missing. The sample has about 98,000 clones, about 85% seen once. What was sequenced was peripheral blood. The receptors come from a woman older than 75 with acute or convalescent COVID-19. The CDR3 runs from the conserved cysteine through the conserved F or W. The D gene is left open where the match is weak. Size is omitted from some rows. Given values are once, few, many or a class for expanded clones.

>TRBV7-9|TRBD2|NA|TRBJ2-5
CASSSGLAVGETQYF
TGTGCCAGCAGCTCGGGACTAGCGGTGGGAGAGACCCAGTACTTC
>TRBV6-2/TRBV6-3|NA|NA|TRBJ1-1
CASSYSRTSTEAFF
TGTGCCAGCAGTTACTCCCGGACAAGCACTGAAGCTTTCTTT
>TRBV28|NA|NA|TRBJ1-5
CASSLEQVRRNQPQHF
TGTGCCAGCAGTTTGGAACAGGTTCGGCGCAATCAGCCCCAGCATTTT
>TRBV11-3|NA|once|TRBJ2-5
CASSLRSGGGETQYF
TGTGCCAGCAGCTTAAGAAGCGGTGGGGGGGAGACCCAGTACTTC
>TRBV5-1|TRBD1|once|TRBJ1-4
CASSYGSGGGFRRTNEKLFF
TGCGCCAGCAGTTACGGGAGCGGAGGGGGCTTCAGACGAACTAATGAAAAACTGTTTTTT
>TRBV28|TRBD1|NA|TRBJ1-5
CASSSPTGDNQPQHF
TGTGCCAGCAGTTCCCCGACAGGGGATAATCAGCCCCAGCATTTT
>TRBV6-5|NA|few|TRBJ1-1
CASSLRGTEAFF
TGTGCCAGCAGTTTAAGGGGAACTGAAGCTTTCTTT
>TRBV4-1|NA|once|TRBJ1-5
CASSQERVSNQPQHF
TGCGCCAGCAGCCAAGAACGGGTTAGCAATCAGCCCCAGCATTTT
>TRBV5-1|TRBD2|NA|TRBJ2-1
CASSPSDLAGSNEQFF
TGCGCCAGCAGCCCCAGCGATCTAGCGGGGTCTAATGAGCAGTTCTTC
>TRBV3-1/TRBV3-2|NA|NA|TRBJ1-2
CASRPEWGANYGYTF
TGTGCCAGCAGGCCTGAGTGGGGCGCTAACTATGGCTACACCTTC
>TRBV6-2/TRBV6-3|TRBD1|NA|TRBJ1-2
CASSGRQGRYGYTF
TGTGCCAGCAGTGGAAGACAGGGGAGGTATGGCTACACCTTC
>TRBV25-1|TRBD2|NA|TRBJ2-2
CASSDIAGATTGELFF
TGTGCCAGCAGCGATATAGCGGGGGCCACCACCGGGGAGCTGTTTTTT
>TRBV29-1|TRBD1|NA|TRBJ1-2
CSVEDDRGSGYTF
TGCAGCGTTGAAGATGACAGGGGATCTGGCTACACCTTC
>TRBV2|TRBD1|once|TRBJ1-3
CASIGTGSGTIYF
TGTGCCAGCATTGGGACAGGGAGCGGCACCATATATTTT
>TRBV18|NA|NA|TRBJ1-3
CASSPFAGYTSGNTIYF
TGTGCCAGCTCACCATTTGCGGGGTATACCTCTGGAAACACCATATATTTT
>TRBV7-9|TRBD1|NA|TRBJ2-2
CASSSGQANTGELFF
TGTGCCAGCAGCTCCGGACAGGCGAACACCGGGGAGCTGTTTTTT
>TRBV9|TRBD1|NA|TRBJ2-2
CASSPQDRDTGELFF
TGTGCCAGCAGCCCCCAGGACAGGGACACCGGGGAGCTGTTTTTT
>TRBV6-6|TRBD1|once|TRBJ1-6
CASTQGGTVSPLHF
TGTGCCAGCACCCAGGGGGGTACCGTTTCACCCCTCCACTTT
>TRBV6-5|NA|NA|TRBJ2-1
CASSRGFGHNEQFF
TGTGCCAGCAGCCGGGGGTTTGGGCACAATGAGCAGTTCTTC
>TRBV3-1/TRBV3-2|TRBD1|few|TRBJ1-3
CASSPGQGAGGNTIYF
TGTGCCAGCAGCCCCGGACAGGGGGCGGGAGGAAACACCATATATTTT
>TRBV30|NA|NA|TRBJ1-1
CAWSGGGTEAFF
TGTGCCTGGAGCGGGGGGGGGACTGAAGCTTTCTTT
>TRBV10-3|NA|NA|TRBJ1-6
CAIRRTADNSPLHF
TGTGCCATCAGGCGGACAGCAGATAATTCACCCCTCCACTTT
>TRBV9|TRBD1|NA|TRBJ1-2
CASSGQGAHYGYTF
TGTGCCAGCAGCGGGCAGGGGGCTCACTATGGCTACACCTTC
>TRBV7-3|NA|few|TRBJ2-2
CASSLMRSSGELFF
TGTGCCAGCAGCTTAATGAGGTCGTCCGGGGAGCTGTTTTTT
>TRBV7-3|NA|NA|TRBJ1-6
CASSLNGGSPLHF
TGTGCCAGCAGCTTAAATGGGGGGTCACCCCTCCACTTT
>TRBV5-1|TRBD2|NA|TRBJ2-1
CASRVGSGGRDEQFF
TGCGCCAGCCGCGTTGGAAGCGGGGGGAGGGATGAGCAGTTCTTC
>TRBV10-3|TRBD2|NA|TRBJ2-2
CAAMGGVNTGELFF
TGTGCCGCTATGGGGGGGGTGAACACCGGGGAGCTGTTTTTT
>TRBV11-3|TRBD1|NA|TRBJ2-3
CASSLSGTGGTDTQYF
TGTGCCAGCAGCTTAAGCGGGACAGGGGGAACAGATACGCAGTATTTT
>TRBV11-3|NA|once|TRBJ2-1
CASSGSEGGLHNEQFF
TGTGCCAGCAGCGGATCCGAGGGGGGGCTTCACAATGAGCAGTTCTTC
>TRBV15|TRBD1|few|TRBJ1-1
CATSTRPGQFMNTEAFF
TGTGCCACCAGCACGCGACCGGGACAGTTCATGAACACTGAAGCTTTCTTT
>TRBV14|NA|few|TRBJ1-4
CASSQETRLFF
TGTGCCAGCAGCCAAGAGACGAGGCTGTTTTTT
>TRBV21-1|NA|NA|TRBJ1-6
CASSKELGTGGQNSPLHF
TGTGCCAGCAGCAAAGAATTAGGGACAGGGGGCCAGAATTCACCCCTCCACTTT
>TRBV29-1|NA|few|TRBJ1-2
CSVEEGRKGYTF
TGCAGCGTTGAAGAGGGGAGGAAAGGCTACACCTTC
>TRBV6-4|NA|NA|TRBJ2-3
CASGGPTTATQYF
TGTGCCAGCGGAGGACCTACTACGGCCACGCAGTATTTT
>TRBV23-1|NA|NA|TRBJ2-5
CASSRGGSEETQYF
TGCGCCAGCAGTCGTGGGGGGTCCGAAGAGACCCAGTACTTC
>TRBV28|NA|NA|TRBJ1-2
CASWAPYGYTF
TGTGCCAGCTGGGCCCCCTATGGCTACACCTTC
>TRBV3-1/TRBV3-2|TRBD2|NA|TRBJ2-1
CASSRASGGAPYNEQFF
TGTGCCAGCAGCCGGGCTAGCGGGGGGGCCCCCTACAATGAGCAGTTCTTC
>TRBV3-1/TRBV3-2|NA|NA|TRBJ1-2
CASSPCSYRVSYGYTF
TGTGCCAGCAGCCCCTGCTCCTACAGGGTTTCATATGGCTACACCTTC
>TRBV10-3|NA|NA|TRBJ2-1
CAIGSGRQFF
TGTGCCATCGGGTCGGGGAGGCAGTTCTTC
>TRBV9|TRBD1|NA|TRBJ2-1
CASSVTGSPLQFF
TGTGCCAGCAGCGTGACAGGGTCCCCTTTGCAGTTCTTC
>TRBV27|NA|NA|TRBJ2-1
CASSFKQGPYYEQFF
TGTGCCAGCAGTTTTAAGCAGGGCCCCTATTATGAGCAGTTCTTC
>TRBV2|NA|NA|TRBJ1-2
CASSEEEGYTF
TGTGCCAGCAGTGAAGAGGAGGGCTACACCTTC
>TRBV27|NA|few|TRBJ2-3
CASSSFTDTQYF
TGTGCCAGCAGTTCATTCACAGATACGCAGTATTTT
>TRBV2|NA|NA|TRBJ1-5
CASSPLQGNQPQHF
TGTGCCAGCAGCCCCCTGCAGGGAAACCAGCCCCAGCATTTT
>TRBV27|NA|NA|TRBJ2-1
CASSLGPFNEQFF
TGTGCCAGCAGTTTGGGCCCCTTCAATGAGCAGTTCTTC
>TRBV6-4|NA|NA|TRBJ1-6
CASRPQDSVNSPLHF
TGTGCCAGCAGACCTCAGGACAGCGTGAATTCACCCCTCCACTTT
>TRBV19|TRBD2|NA|TRBJ2-1
CASTYRLAGASSYNEQFF
TGTGCCAGTACTTATCGGCTAGCGGGGGCTTCCTCCTACAATGAGCAGTTCTTC
>TRBV3-1/TRBV3-2|TRBD2|few|TRBJ2-5
CASSQGTSGGFETQYF
TGTGCCAGCAGCCAAGGGACTAGCGGGGGGTTTGAGACCCAGTACTTC
>TRBV7-3|TRBD1|NA|TRBJ1-2
CASSSTGSYGYTF
TGTGCCAGCAGCTCGACAGGGTCCTATGGCTACACCTTC
>TRBV5-1|TRBD1|NA|TRBJ1-4
CASSPTGDGEKLFF
TGCGCCAGCAGCCCCACAGGGGACGGTGAAAAACTGTTTTTT
>TRBV7-3|TRBD1|NA|TRBJ1-1
CASSKQGGTEAFF
TGTGCCAGCAGCAAACAGGGGGGCACTGAAGCTTTCTTT
>TRBV15|NA|NA|TRBJ1-1
CATSRAGDLVNTEAFF
TGTGCCACCAGCAGAGCAGGGGACCTCGTGAACACTGAAGCTTTCTTT
>TRBV25-1|TRBD1|NA|TRBJ2-7
CASSPGGEYEQYF
TGTGCCAGCAGTCCAGGGGGCGAATACGAGCAGTACTTC
>TRBV25-1|NA|NA|TRBJ1-6
CASSPYAGGNSPLHF
TGTGCCAGCTCCCCCTATGCCGGTGGTAATTCACCCCTCCACTTT
>TRBV7-2|TRBD1|NA|TRBJ1-3
CASSEQGRGNTIYF
TGTGCCAGCAGCGAACAGGGGCGGGGAAACACCATATATTTT
>TRBV5-4|TRBD2|once|TRBJ2-5
CASSLTSGGGETQYF
TGTGCCAGCAGCCTGACTAGCGGGGGTGGAGAGACCCAGTACTTC
>TRBV5-1|TRBD2|NA|TRBJ2-3
CASSLRASGGAADTQYF
TGCGCCAGCAGCTTAAGGGCTAGCGGGGGGGCCGCAGATACGCAGTATTTT
>TRBV2|NA|NA|TRBJ1-2
CASSGTGTIYGYTF
TGTGCCAGCAGTGGAACCGGGACTATATATGGCTACACCTTC
>TRBV28|TRBD2|NA|TRBJ2-5
CASSASGGASQETQYF
TGTGCCAGCAGTGCTAGCGGGGGGGCTTCCCAAGAGACCCAGTACTTC
>TRBV4-1|NA|few|TRBJ1-6
CASSQKGYLGNSPLHF
TGCGCCAGCAGCCAAAAGGGGTATTTGGGGAATTCACCCCTCCACTTT